Below, one T cell receptor beta chain is given with its context. This clone was observed a few times. The antigen it binds to is not known. Base qualities are not provided; no much larger clone lies one nucleotide away. The data originate from a study of cytomegalovirus exposure and HLA in healthy donors (dated by TCRdb to 2015 to 2018). For context, the study as a whole: In an earlier analysis of 450 to 750 of the donors, 276 Gb of sequence data and 100 million or so unique TCR beta sequences from 150 million to 200 million T cells were reported. Roughly 320 gigabases of sequencing data and 91 million or so unique TCR sequences made up an early release that covered around 640 HLA-typed donors. The genetic ancestry cluster associated with self-reported Caucasian donors included 81% of the 398 genotyped donors. The study was designed to test whether signatures of past pathogen exposure could be identified by cataloging public T cell receptors. The T cell repertoires of several hundred subjects were profiled by immunosequencing and related to cytomegalovirus serostatus. Along with the approximately 700-subject first cohort, a separate validation cohort of over 90 different subjects was used. To predict cytomegalovirus infection status, the study combined high-throughput TCR immunosequencing, statistical association of individual TCRs with disease status, and machine learning. To study patterns of TCR occurrence, a later analysis re-analyzed previously published TCR beta repertoires from around 670 donors and added high-resolution HLA genotyping. In the later analysis, no new phenotypic data were used to find candidate immune exposures; instead, reliance was placed on TCR beta sequences and their occurrence across donors. An earlier analysis of approximately 630 of the donors applied high-throughput TCR beta sequencing to assess whether each TCR beta V gene segment acted as functional or pseudogenic. Donor age, sex, ethnicity and CMV serostatus were collected together with the repertoire data. In a later genetic analysis, genome-wide SNP genotypes for about three fifths of the roughly 670 donors were used, and that subset was treated as a discovery cohort. Every repertoire in the discovery cohort had been generated on one and the same sequencing platform. HLA typing covered class I and class II loci at four-digit resolution. Typing coverage differed by locus: A, B, C, DRB1 and DQB1 were typed in roughly 620-640 donors, DQA1 in 522, DPA1 in around 580, and DPB1 in roughly 450. A few DR-DQ haplotypes were treated as single units for association and clustering because of strong linkage in the cohort. On average, approximately 250,000 unique TCR beta nucleotide sequences were sequenced per donor among more than 350 genotyped donors of the cohort, with roughly 18% of those sequences being non-productive.

Libraries were constructed by the immunoSEQ multiplex PCR assay. A mixture of 60 forward primers for TCR Vbeta segments and 13 reverse primers for TCR Jbeta segments was used in the multiplex PCR. The CDR3 region of rearranged TCR beta genes was amplified from genomic DNA with a multiplex PCR assay. The amplified TCR beta libraries were sequenced on the Illumina HiSeq System as 87-base-pair reads. Turning to the authors' computational methods: In a later analysis, tens of millions of unique TCR beta chains were counted across the approximately 670 repertoires, and roughly 9.9 million of these chains were shared by at least two donors. A nearest-neighbor algorithm error-corrected the raw reads and collapsed the reads into unique sequences, merging closely related sequences to remove PCR and sequencing errors. Alignment of CDR3 sequences to IMGT reference sequences was used to assign V, D and J gene segments. For a sequence to be retained, a match of at least six nucleotides was required to both a V gene segment and a J gene segment. Rearrangements were called productive when the CDR3 lacked stop codons and stayed in frame with V and J; all others were non-productive. Following IMGT convention, CDR3 was defined as the stretch from the second conserved V-encoded cysteine to the conserved J-encoded phenylalanine. Sequences without an unambiguous match to a single V gene segment were excluded from the earlier analysis of about 630 of the donors. In an earlier analysis of approximately 500 of the donors, a V segment was called functional when productive rearrangements were above 56.7%, and segregating when the standard deviation between donors exceeded 5%. To diagnose cytomegalovirus status from the catalog of TCR beta chain sequences, a statistical classification framework was built. In a later analysis, V and J genes were assigned by comparing TCR nucleotide sequences against IMGT/GENE-DB human TR gene sequences. A later analysis assigned CDR3 sequences and most-parsimonious VDJ recombination scenarios with the TCRdist pipeline. In a later analysis, each TCR beta chain was defined by its CDR3 amino acid sequence together with its V-gene family, and reads lacking a unique V-gene family were excluded. To address suspected cross-contamination and a sequencing artifact, a later analysis removed around 590 highly shared, low-generation-probability nucleotide sequences. In a later analysis, a clonal expansion index was calculated for each public chain from normalized within-repertoire ranks of inferred template counts. In a later analysis, generation probabilities were computed using a VDJ recombination model fitted to out-of-frame rearrangements, and the results were checked against IGoR. In a later analysis, hypergeometric tests were used to score TCR-TCR, TCR-HLA and TCR-CMV co-occurrence, with a repertoire-size bias correction applied to TCR pairs. A later analysis estimated false discovery rates by permuting HLA or CMV assignments 20 times. In a later analysis, co-occurring TCRs were grouped using DBSCAN, with TCRdist sequence similarity added in when clustering inside HLA-allele-positive subsets. Co-occurrence clustering excluded repertoires with fewer than 30,000 or more than 120,000 public chains, plus five with anomalous nucleotide sharing. In TCRdb, the immuneACCESS table is reduced to in-frame sequences with V and J assigned. These tables do not hold every clone; where another copy was compared, an unresolved V gene accounts for under half, and the others remain unexplained. V and J calls and clone size follow that table, whereas D and trimming were derived from the DNA. In this sample the table shows over 150,000 clones, roughly 75% of which occur a single time. The ten top clones hold 4% to 5.5% of the sample.

The cohort was made up of under 800 healthy bone marrow donors. At the time of sampling, every cohort member was nominally healthy, though immune exposures that went unrecorded were likely present. The donor was CMV seronegative and belonged to the group of 380 or so seronegative cohort members. A peripheral blood sample was collected from each donor, and TCR beta sequencing was performed on peripheral blood mononuclear cells. Genomic DNA extraction from the blood cell samples was performed with the Qiagen DNeasy Blood Extraction Kit. Study-wide findings and limitations: An earlier analysis of several hundred of the donors showed that most TCR beta V segments appeared in productive rearrangements either about 90% or about 30% of the time, which broadly matched IMGT annotations. Because counts were too low, approximately 15 rarely observed V segments, including chromosome 9 orphons, were excluded from the earlier analysis of some 590 of the donors. Cytomegalovirus status was reported to be diagnosed by the classifier with high specificity and sensitivity in both the original and validation cohorts. According to the authors, the approach could potentially be generalized to other disease states and immunological phenotypes. According to a later analysis, most CMV-associated TCR beta chains appeared to be HLA-restricted, and the HLA associations seemed to be driven largely by CMV exposure. Across donors, most TCR sequences were observed very rarely, whereas some public TCRs were present in many individuals. A further reported finding was that TCR beta sequences accurately predicted the HLA-A and HLA-B alleles for most subjects in the first cohort. At a false discovery rate of 0.05, a later analysis linked roughly 17,000 TCR beta sequences to specific HLA alleles. In a later analysis, HLA-associated TCR beta chains were found to be more clonally expanded and to have lower generation probabilities than equally common non-associated chains. Some IMGT-functional V segments, including TRBV6-2 and TRBV6-3, could not be told apart with the 87-base-pair reads, so those segments were excluded. Linkage disequilibrium might explain the correlated functional status among segregating V segments, but an unknown experimental factor could not be ruled out. When HLA alleles, especially DR and DQ, strongly co-occurred, attributing TCR associations to individual alleles was difficult. For the cohort, immune exposure information was limited to CMV serostatus. In vitro tests confirmed that a few of the cytomegalovirus-associated TCR beta chains recognize cytomegalovirus antigens. A later genetic analysis reported fewer N-insertions in productive TCRs among donors in an Asian-associated ancestry cluster than the roughly 620-donor mean. Because HLA typing was missing for some donors at each locus, association tests included only the typed subset. In this cohort, only TCR beta chains were sequenced, and detectable features were limited by the absence of alpha or paired-chain data. Roughly uniform sequencing depth across donors was assumed in presence/absence analyses, although this assumption may not hold. According to a later analysis, parvovirus B19, influenza, CMV and Epstein-Barr virus appeared linked to several top co-occurrence clusters. A group of highly shared sequence variants was considered likely to be a technical artifact of the sequencing pipeline. The study gave a list of some 150 TCR beta chains associated with cytomegalovirus. In a later genetic analysis, a missense DCLRE1C variant was associated with V-gene and J-gene trimming of TCR beta chains, and the association was replicated in an independent cohort. In a later analysis, TCR association rates were found to vary across HLA loci, with the most associated TCRs seen for DRB1 alleles and the fewest for HLA-C alleles.

CDR1 and CDR2 are drawn from the germline V gene: LGHNT, FRNRAP. The CDR3 runs 15 residues from the cysteine to the phenylalanine. Left in the record is the CDR3 DNA by itself, 45 bases read in frame from the first base. V ends up 5 bases short and J 7 bases short, with an unmatched junction base count of 11. The receptor chain draws on TRBV12-5 and TRBJ1-2; 9 bases in the middle match TRBD1. The sequence derives from a male donor in good health and CMV-seronegative. Sequenced: PBMCs. The CDR3 amino acid sequence is: CASGPSGQGAAGYTF. The DNA sequence is TGTGCTAGTGGTCCCTCGGGACAGGGTGCGGCTGGCTACACCTTC.